The 3 T cell receptor beta chains listed next were all sequenced from one sample in a study of response to subunit inactivated influenza vaccine. In TCRdb, the RT-PCR reads were re-called with MiXCR into one record per CDR3 protein. The sample holds hundreds of thousands of distinct CDR3 sequences, about 14% seen once. The sequencing here drew on PBMCs from blood, taken approximately 15 days before vaccination. The receptor set was obtained from a man aged 45-60 years who received an inactivated influenza vaccine.

V gene TRBV6-2 or TRBV6-3 combines with J gene TRBJ2-5, with a possible D match to TRBD1 (6 bases). There are 14 residues in the CDR3. The ends were cut back, 2 bases at V and 3 bases at J, with 10 bases in the middle. Germline CDR1 MNHEY, CDR2 SVGEGT. DNA for the CDR3: TGTGCCAGCAGTTACGGGTCAGGGGAAGAGACCCAGTACTTC. It is translated as CASSYGSGEETQYF.

The chain uses TRBV28 and TRBJ2-5; TRBD1 matches 9 bases. After removal of 4 bases from V and 6 bases from J, the junction contained 6 bases not matched to a gene. There are 14 residues in the CDR3. Germline V gene data show CDR1 as MDHEN and CDR2 as SYDVKM. The CDR3 loop reads CASSSDRGPKTQYF. The CDR3 DNA reads as TGTGCCAGCAGTTCGGACAGGGGCCCCAAGACCCAGTACTTC.

This clonotype was seen more than once but under ten times. V usage is TRBV7-2 and J usage is TRBJ2-3; maybe TRBD2 (6 bases). Germline CDR1 SGHTA, CDR2 FQGNSA. Trimming took 4 bases from V and 1 from J, leaving 12 bases between them. The CDR3 is made up of 15 amino acids. This CDR3 is CASSSGLTRTDTQYF. CDR3 sequence (DNA): TGTGCCAGCAGCTCGGGACTCACTCGCACAGATACGCAGTATTTT.